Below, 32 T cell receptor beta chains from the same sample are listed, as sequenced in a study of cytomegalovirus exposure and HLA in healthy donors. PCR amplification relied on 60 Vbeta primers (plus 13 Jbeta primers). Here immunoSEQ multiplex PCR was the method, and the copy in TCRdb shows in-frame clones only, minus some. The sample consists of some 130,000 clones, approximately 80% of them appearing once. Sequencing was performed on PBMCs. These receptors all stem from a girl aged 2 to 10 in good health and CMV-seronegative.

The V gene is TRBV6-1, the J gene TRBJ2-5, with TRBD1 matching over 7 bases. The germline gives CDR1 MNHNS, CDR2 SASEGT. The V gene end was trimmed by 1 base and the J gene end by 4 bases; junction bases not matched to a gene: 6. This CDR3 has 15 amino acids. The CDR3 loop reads CASSEGDSPPETQYF. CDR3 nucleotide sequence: TGTGCCAGCAGTGAAGGGGACAGTCCGCCAGAGACCCAGTACTTC.

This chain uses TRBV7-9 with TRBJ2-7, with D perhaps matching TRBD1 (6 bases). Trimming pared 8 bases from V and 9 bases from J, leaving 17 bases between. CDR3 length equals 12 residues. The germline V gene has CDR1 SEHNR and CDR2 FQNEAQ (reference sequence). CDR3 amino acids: CASAYRELGQYF. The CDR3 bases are TGTGCCAGCGCCTACAGGGAGCTGGGGCAGTACTTC.

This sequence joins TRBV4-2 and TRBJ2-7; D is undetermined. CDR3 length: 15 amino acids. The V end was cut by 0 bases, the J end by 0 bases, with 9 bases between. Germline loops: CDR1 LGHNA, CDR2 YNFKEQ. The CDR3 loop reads CASSQDYGYSYEQYF. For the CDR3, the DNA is TGTGCCAGCAGCCAAGATTACGGGTACTCCTACGAGCAGTACTTC.

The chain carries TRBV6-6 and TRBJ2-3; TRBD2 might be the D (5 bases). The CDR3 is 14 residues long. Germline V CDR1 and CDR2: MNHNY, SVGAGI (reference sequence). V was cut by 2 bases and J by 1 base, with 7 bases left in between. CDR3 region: CASSYRGGTDTQYF. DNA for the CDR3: TGTGCCAGCAGTTACCGGGGTGGCACAGATACGCAGTATTTT.

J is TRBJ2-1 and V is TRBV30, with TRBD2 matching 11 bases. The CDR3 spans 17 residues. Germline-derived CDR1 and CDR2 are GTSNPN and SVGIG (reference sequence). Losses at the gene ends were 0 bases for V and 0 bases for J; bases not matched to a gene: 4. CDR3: CAWSVGGLAVSYNEQFF. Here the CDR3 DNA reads TGTGCCTGGAGTGTAGGGGGACTAGCGGTCTCCTACAATGAGCAGTTCTTC.

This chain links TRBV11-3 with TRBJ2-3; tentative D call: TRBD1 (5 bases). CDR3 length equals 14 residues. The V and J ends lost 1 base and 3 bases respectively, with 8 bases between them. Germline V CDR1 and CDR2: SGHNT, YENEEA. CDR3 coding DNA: TGTGCCAGCAGCTTAGGGACAAATACAGATACGCAGTATTTT. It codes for CASSLGTNTDTQYF.

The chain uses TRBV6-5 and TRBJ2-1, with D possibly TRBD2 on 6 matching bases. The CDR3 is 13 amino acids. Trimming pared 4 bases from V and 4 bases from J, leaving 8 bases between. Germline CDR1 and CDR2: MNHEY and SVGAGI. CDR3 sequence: CASSWGLYNEQFF. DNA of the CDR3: TGTGCCAGCAGTTGGGGACTGTACAATGAGCAGTTCTTC.

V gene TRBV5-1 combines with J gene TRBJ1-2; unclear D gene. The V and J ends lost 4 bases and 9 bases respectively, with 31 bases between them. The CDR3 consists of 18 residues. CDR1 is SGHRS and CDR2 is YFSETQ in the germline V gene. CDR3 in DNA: TGCGCCAGCAGCGCCCACCTCCCCCCCTTCAAAGACGGGAGACGCTACACCTTC. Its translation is CASSAHLPPFKDGRRYTF.

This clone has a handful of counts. This chain's CDR3 is CASSLTSTNEKLFF. The CDR3 region has the DNA TGTGCCAGCAGCTTAACTTCGACAAATGAAAAACTGTTTTTT. The J gene is TRBJ1-4, the V gene TRBV11-2, with D hard to call. The germline CDR1 and CDR2 sequences are SGHAT and FQNNGV. CDR3 length equals 14 residues. V lost 2 bases and J 5 bases, leaving 9 bases between the germline ends.

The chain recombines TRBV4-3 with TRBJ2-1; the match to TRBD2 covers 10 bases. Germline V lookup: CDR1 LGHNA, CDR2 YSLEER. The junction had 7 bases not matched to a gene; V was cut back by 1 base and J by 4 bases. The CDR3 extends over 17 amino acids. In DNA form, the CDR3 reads TGCGCCAGCAGCCAAGGCAAAGGACTAGCGGTATACAATGAGCAGTTCTTC. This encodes CASSQGKGLAVYNEQFF.

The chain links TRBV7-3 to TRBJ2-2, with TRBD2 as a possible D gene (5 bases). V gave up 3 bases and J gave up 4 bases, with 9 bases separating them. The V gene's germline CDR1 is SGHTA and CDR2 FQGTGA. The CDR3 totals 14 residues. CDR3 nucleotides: TGTGCCAGCAGCTTCGGAGGCAGCACCGGGGAGCTGTTTTTT. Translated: CASSFGGSTGELFF.

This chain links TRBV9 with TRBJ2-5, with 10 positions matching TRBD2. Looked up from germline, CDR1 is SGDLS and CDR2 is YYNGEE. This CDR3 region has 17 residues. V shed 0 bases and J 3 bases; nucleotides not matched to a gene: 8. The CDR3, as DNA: TGTGCCAGCAGCGTAGGGCCCAGCGGGGGGGTTAAAGAGACCCAGTACTTC. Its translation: CASSVGPSGGVKETQYF.

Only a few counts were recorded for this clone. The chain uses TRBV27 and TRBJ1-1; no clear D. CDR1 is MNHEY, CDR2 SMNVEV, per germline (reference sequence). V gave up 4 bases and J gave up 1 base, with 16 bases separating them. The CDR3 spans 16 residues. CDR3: CASSSLEREGNTEAFF. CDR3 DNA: TGTGCCAGCAGTTCCCTGGAGCGGGAGGGGAACACTGAAGCTTTCTTT.

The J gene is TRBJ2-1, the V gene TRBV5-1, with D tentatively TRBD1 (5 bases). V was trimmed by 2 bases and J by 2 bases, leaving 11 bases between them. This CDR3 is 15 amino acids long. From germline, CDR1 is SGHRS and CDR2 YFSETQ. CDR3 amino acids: CASSFLETAYNEQFF. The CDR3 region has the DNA TGCGCCAGCAGCTTTCTCGAGACAGCCTACAATGAGCAGTTCTTC.

CDR3 sequence: CASGVGTAGGTQYF. In DNA form, the CDR3 reads TGTGCCAGCGGTGTCGGGACGGCGGGGGGGACCCAGTACTTC. J is TRBJ2-5 and V is TRBV6-5; 8 positions match TRBD2. Germline V CDR1 and CDR2: MNHEY, SVGAGI. CDR3 size: 14 residues. With 8 bases clipped from V and 7 bases from J, the junction kept 12 bases outside the gene matches.

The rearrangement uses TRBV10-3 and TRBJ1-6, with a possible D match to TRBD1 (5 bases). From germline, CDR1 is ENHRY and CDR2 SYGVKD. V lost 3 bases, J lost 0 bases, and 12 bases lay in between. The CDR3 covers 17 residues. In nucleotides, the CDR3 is TGTGCCATCAGTGACCAGGGCCCGAGCTCCTATAATTCACCCCTCCACTTT. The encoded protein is CAISDQGPSSYNSPLHF.

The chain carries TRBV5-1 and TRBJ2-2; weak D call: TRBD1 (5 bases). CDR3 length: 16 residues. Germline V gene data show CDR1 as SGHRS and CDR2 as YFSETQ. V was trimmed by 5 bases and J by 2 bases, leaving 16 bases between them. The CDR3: CASSSGHLGNTGELFF. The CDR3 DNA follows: TGCGCCAGCAGTTCCGGACATTTAGGAAACACCGGGGAGCTGTTTTTT.

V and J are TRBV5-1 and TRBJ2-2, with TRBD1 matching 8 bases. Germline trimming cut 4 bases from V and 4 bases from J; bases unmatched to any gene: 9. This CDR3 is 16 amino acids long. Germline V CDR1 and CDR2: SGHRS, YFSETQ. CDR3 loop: CASSPRGQVTTGELFF. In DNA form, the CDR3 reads TGCGCCAGCAGCCCGAGGGGACAGGTGACCACCGGGGAGCTGTTTTTT. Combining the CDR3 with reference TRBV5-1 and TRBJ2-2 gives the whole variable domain KAGVTQTPRYLIKTRGQQVTLSCSPISGHRSVSWYQQTPGQGLQFLFEYFSETQRNKGNFPGRFSGRQFSNSRSEMNVSTLELGDSALYLCASSPRGQVTTGELFFGEGSRLTVL.

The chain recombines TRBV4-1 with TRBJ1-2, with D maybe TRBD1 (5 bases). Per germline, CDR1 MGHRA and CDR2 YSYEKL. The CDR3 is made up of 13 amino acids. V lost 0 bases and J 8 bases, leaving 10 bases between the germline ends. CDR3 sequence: CASSQESGNGYTF. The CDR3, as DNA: TGCGCCAGCAGCCAAGAATCAGGGAACGGCTACACCTTC.

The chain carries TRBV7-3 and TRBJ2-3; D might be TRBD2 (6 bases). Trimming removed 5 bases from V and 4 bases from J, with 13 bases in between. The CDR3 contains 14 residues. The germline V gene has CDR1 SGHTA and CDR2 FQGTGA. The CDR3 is CASSDGGSADTQYF. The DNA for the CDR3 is TGTGCCAGCAGCGATGGGGGGAGCGCAGATACGCAGTATTTT.

DNA of the CDR3: TGTGCCAGCAGCTACCCAGATACGCAGTATTTT. Translation gives CASSYPDTQYF. The chain links TRBV28 to TRBJ2-3; D is uncertain. V lost 6 bases and J lost 4, with 5 bases in between. There are 11 residues in the CDR3. CDR1 is MDHEN, CDR2 SYDVKM, per germline.

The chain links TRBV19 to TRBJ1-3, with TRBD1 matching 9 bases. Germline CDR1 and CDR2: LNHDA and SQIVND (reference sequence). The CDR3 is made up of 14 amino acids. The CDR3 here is CVTTGGRSGNTIYF. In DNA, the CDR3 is TGTGTCACTACAGGGGGCCGGTCTGGAAACACCATATATTTT. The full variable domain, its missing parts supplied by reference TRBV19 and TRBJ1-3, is DGGITQSPKYLFRKEGQNVTLSCEQNLNHDAMYWYRQDPGQGLRLIYYSQIVNDFQKGDIAEGYSVSREKKESFPLTVTSAQKNPTAFYLCVTTGGRSGNTIYFGEGSWLTVV.

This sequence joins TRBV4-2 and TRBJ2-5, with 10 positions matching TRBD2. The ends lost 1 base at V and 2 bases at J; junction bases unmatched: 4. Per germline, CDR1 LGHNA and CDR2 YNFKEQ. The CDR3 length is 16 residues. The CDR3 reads CASSQGLAGFQETQYF. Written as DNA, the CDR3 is TGTGCCAGCAGCCAAGGACTAGCGGGTTTTCAAGAGACCCAGTACTTC.

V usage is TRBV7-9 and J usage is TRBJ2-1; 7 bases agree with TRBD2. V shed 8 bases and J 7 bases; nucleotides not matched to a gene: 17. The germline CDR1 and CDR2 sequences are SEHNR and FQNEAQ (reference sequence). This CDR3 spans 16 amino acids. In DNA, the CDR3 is TGTGCCAGCGGAACGGGCGGGGGAGCGAATGGGAATGAGCAGTTCTTC. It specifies CASGTGGGANGNEQFF.

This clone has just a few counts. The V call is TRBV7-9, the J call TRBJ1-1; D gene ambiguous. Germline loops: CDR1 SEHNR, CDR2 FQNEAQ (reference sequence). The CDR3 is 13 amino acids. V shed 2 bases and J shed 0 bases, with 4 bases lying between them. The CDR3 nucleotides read TGTGCCAGCAGCTTACATCTGAACACTGAAGCTTTCTTT. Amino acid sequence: CASSLHLNTEAFF.

The DNA for the CDR3 is TGTGCCAGCAGCCCTGGGGACAGGGCGAATAATCAGCCCCAGCATTTT. As protein: CASSPGDRANNQPQHF. V usage is TRBV9 and J usage is TRBJ1-5; TRBD1 aligns across 9 bases. This CDR3 spans 16 amino acids. The germline CDR1 and CDR2 sequences are SGDLS and YYNGEE. V lost 4 bases to trimming and J lost 4 bases; unmatched junction nucleotides: 9.

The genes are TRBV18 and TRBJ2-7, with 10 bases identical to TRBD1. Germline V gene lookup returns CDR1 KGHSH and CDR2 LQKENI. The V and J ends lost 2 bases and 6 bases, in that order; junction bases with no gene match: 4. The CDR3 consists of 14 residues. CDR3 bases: TGTGCCAGCTCACCAAGCGGGACAGGGGTCGAGCAGTACTTC. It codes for CASSPSGTGVEQYF.

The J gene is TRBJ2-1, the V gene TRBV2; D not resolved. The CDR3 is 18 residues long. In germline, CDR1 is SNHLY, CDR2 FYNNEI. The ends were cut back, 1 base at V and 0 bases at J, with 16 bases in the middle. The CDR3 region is CASSEGPRDWSSYNEQFF. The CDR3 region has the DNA TGTGCCAGCAGTGAAGGACCGCGCGACTGGAGCTCCTACAATGAGCAGTTCTTC.

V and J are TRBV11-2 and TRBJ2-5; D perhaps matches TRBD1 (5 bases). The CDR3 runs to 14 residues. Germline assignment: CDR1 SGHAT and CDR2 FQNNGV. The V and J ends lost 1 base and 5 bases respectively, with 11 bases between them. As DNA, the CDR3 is TGTGCCAGCAGCTTAGGGTTGGGGCGGGAGACCCAGTACTTC. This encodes CASSLGLGRETQYF.

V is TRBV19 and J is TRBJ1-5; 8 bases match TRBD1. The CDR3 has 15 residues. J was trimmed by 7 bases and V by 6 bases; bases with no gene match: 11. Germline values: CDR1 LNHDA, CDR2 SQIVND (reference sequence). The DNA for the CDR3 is TGTGCCAGTAGCTCCAGCCCAGGGGGCAGACAGCCCCAGCATTTT. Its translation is CASSSSPGGRQPQHF. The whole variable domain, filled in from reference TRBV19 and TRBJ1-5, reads DGGITQSPKYLFRKEGQNVTLSCEQNLNHDAMYWYRQDPGQGLRLIYYSQIVNDFQKGDIAEGYSVSREKKESFPLTVTSAQKNPTAFYLCASSSSPGGRQPQHFGDGTRLSIL.

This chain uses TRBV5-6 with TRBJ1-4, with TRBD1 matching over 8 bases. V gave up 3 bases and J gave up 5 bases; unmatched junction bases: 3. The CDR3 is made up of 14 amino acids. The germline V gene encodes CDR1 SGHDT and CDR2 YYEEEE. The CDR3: CASSSRDRNEKLFF. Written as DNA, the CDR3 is TGTGCCAGCAGCTCCCGGGACAGGAATGAAAAACTGTTTTTT. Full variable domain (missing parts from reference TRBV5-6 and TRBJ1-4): DAGVTQSPTHLIKTRGQQVTLRCSPKSGHDTVSWYQQALGQGPQFIFQYYEEEERQRGNFPDRFSGHQFPNYSSELNVNALLLGDSALYLCASSSRDRNEKLFFGSGTQLSVL.

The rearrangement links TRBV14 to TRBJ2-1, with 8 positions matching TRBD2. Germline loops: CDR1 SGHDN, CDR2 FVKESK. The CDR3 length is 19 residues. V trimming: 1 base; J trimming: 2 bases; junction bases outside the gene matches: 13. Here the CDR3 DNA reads TGTGCCAGCAGCCAAGCTATTCGTCGGGCGGGGGGAACCTACAATGAGCAGTTCTTC. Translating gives CASSQAIRRAGGTYNEQFF.